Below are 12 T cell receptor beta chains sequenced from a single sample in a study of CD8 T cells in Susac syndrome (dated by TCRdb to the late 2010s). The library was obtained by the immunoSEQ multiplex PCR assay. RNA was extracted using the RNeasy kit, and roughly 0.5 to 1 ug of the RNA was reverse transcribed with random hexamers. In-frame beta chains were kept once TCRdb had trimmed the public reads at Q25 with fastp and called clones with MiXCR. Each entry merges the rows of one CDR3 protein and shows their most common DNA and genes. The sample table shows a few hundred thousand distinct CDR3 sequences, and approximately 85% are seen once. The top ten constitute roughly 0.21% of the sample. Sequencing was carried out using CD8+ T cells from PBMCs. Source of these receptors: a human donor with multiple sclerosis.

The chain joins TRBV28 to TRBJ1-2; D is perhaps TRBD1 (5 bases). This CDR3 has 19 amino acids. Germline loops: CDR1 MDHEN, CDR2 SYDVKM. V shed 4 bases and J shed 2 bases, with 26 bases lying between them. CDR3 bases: TGTGCCAGCAGTTCGCTAAAGGGGCAAGATTGGTGGGGAAACTATGGCTACACCTTC. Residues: CASSSLKGQDWWGNYGYTF.

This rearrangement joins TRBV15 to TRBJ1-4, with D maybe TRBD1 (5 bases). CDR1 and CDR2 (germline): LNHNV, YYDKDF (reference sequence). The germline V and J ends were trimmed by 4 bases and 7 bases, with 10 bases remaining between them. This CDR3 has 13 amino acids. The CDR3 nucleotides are TGTGCCACCAGCACAGGGAGGGGTGAAAAACTGTTTTTT. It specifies CATSTGRGEKLFF.

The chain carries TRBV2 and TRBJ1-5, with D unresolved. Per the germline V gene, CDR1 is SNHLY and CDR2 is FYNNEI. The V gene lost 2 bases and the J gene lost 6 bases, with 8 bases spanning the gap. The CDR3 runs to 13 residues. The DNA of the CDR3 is TGTGCCAGCAGTGAAACGGGAGCTCAGCCCCAGCATTTT. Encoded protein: CASSETGAQPQHF.

The CDR3 DNA reads TGTGCCAGCAGTTTAATGCCAGGGCCTTCCTACGAGCAGTACTTC. This sequence encodes CASSLMPGPSYEQYF. The rearrangement joins TRBV28 to TRBJ2-7, with D perhaps matching TRBD1 (5 bases). This CDR3 is built from 15 residues. Per the germline V gene, CDR1 is MDHEN and CDR2 is SYDVKM. Between the trimmed V and J ends, which lost 2 bases and 1 base, there was a span of 12 bases.

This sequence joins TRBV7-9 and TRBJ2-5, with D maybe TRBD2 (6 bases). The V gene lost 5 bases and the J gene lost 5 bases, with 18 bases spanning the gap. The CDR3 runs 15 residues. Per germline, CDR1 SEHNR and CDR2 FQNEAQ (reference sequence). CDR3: CASSPADTAGETQYF. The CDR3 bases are TGTGCCAGCAGCCCCGCCGATACGGCGGGGGAGACCCAGTACTTC.

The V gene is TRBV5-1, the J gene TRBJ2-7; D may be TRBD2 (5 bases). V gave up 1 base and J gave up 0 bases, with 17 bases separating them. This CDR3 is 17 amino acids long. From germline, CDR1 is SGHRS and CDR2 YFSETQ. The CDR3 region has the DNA TGCGCCAGCAGCTTGTCCCCGGACTCCCCTTACTCCTACGAGCAGTACTTC. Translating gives CASSLSPDSPYSYEQYF.

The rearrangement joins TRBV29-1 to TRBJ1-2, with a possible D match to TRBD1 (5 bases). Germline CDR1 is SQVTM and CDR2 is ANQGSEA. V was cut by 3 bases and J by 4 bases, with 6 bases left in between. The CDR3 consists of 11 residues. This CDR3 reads CSVDQGYGYTF. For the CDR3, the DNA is TGCAGCGTTGACCAGGGCTATGGCTACACCTTC.

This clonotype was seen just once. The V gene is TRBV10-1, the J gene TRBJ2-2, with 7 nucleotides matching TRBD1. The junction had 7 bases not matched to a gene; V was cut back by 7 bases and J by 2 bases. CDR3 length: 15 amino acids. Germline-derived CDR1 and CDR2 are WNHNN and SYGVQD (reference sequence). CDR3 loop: CASIDRETNTGELFF. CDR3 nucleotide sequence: TGCGCCAGCATCGACAGGGAAACCAACACCGGGGAGCTGTTTTTT.

The CDR3, as DNA: TGTGCCTGGAGTGCTATGTTCAATGAGCAGTTCTTC. Translation gives CAWSAMFNEQFF. V and J are TRBV30 and TRBJ2-1; no firm D call. Deletions cut 1 base from V and 6 bases from J, with 7 bases between. The CDR3 spans 12 residues. Germline CDR1 GTSNPN, CDR2 SVGIG (reference sequence).

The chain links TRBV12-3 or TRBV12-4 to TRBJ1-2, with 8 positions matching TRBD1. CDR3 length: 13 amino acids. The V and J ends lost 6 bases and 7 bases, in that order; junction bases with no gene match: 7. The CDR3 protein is CASRAQGGGGYTF. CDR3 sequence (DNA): TGTGCCAGCAGAGCACAGGGGGGAGGTGGCTACACCTTC.

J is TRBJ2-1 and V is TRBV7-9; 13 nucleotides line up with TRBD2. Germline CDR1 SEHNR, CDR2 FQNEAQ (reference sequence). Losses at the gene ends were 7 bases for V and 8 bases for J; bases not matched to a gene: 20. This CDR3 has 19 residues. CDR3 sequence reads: CASNPLAGGHTIGLDEQFF. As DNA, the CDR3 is TGTGCCAGCAACCCACTAGCGGGAGGGCATACTATCGGGCTAGATGAGCAGTTCTTC.

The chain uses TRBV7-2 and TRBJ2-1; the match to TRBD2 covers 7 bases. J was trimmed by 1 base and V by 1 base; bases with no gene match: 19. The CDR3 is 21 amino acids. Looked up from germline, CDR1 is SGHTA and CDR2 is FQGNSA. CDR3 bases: TGTGCCAGCAGCTTAGTGCGGGAGTCACCATCACATAAACGGTCCTACAATGAGCAGTTCTTC. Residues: CASSLVRESPSHKRSYNEQFF.